This TCR beta chain was sequenced during a study of T cell responses to AZD1222 COVID-19 vaccine (dated by TCRdb to about 2021). Some background on the complete study: Because spike-specific TCR depth and breadth did not differ between the two schedules, AZD1222 recipients who got a second dose at roughly 4 weeks were pooled with those who got a second dose at roughly 12 weeks. TCR sequencing covered more than 230 trial participants: 207 given two doses of AZD1222 and approximately 26 given two doses of MenACWY control vaccine. Enrollment into the trials was organized by age into subgroups of 18-55, 56-69 and 70-plus years, and those subgroups contained roughly 150, 30 and 60 TCR-sequenced participants, respectively. What the study reported, not specific to this receptor: Reportedly, almost half of the unique spike-specific TCRs recognized epitopes lying outside the regions that are mutated in the B.1.351 and B.1.1.7 variants. A significant rise in spike-specific TCR breadth and depth was observed after two AZD1222 doses relative to day 0 and relative to MenACWY recipients. Most participants were white British and females outnumbered males, and the authors suggested that clonal diversity may have been underestimated. The 56-69-year group was small, and its depth increase did not reach significance, likely because of low power. Because no samples from the day 14 peak response were available, repertoires could be characterized only after the peak T cell response. Vaccine-associated CD4 TCRs spanned the whole spike protein, with dominant responses in regions 160-218 and 743-854. Conclusions about previously exposed vaccinees were limited because only six AZD1222 recipients were SARS-CoV-2 seropositive at baseline.

What this sample's time point label stands for: baseline before first vaccination. Samples from vaccinated people were obtained from the UK trials COV001 and COV002, which included a single-blind randomized controlled phase 2/3 trial of AZD1222 (ChAdOx1 nCoV-19) in healthy adults. For TCRbeta chain sequencing, PBMC samples from trial participants were taken at day 0 and at day 28 after the second dose. The CDR3 regions of human TCRbeta chains were analyzed by immunosequencing. In the authors' own workflow: Repertoire TCRs were checked for matches against a reference library of SARS-CoV-2-specific TCRs that had been generated using the MIRA antigen-specificity platform. Breadth was defined as the fraction of unique TCRs that were SARS-CoV-2-associated. Depth was defined as the fraction of total T cells that were SARS-CoV-2-associated. Using the MIRA data, every spike-specific TCR was mapped to the spike region that the TCR reacted to and assigned to either a CD4 or a CD8 class. Log10-transformed breadth and depth values were compared by one-way ANOVA with Sidak's multiple comparisons tests. Imported from immuneACCESS, the table was reduced by TCRdb to in-frame sequences with V and J called. These copies leave out some clones; in studies compared against another copy, an unresolved V gene accounts for under half, and the cause of the remainder is not known. V and J calls and clone size are given by that table; D and trimming were obtained from the DNA. The sample contains around 100,000 clones, around nine tenths of them found a single time. Of the sample, 18% is held by the ten largest clones.

V sheds 0 bases and J sheds 4 bases, leaving 13 bases between their ends. Sequences SGHRS (CDR1) and YFSETQ (CDR2) are obtained from the germline V gene. Including cysteine and phenylalanine, the CDR3 has 15 amino acids. Here the CDR3 DNA is all that survives: 45 bases in frame from base 1. This clone was counted a single time. It lacks a known antigen. Qualities for individual bases were not recorded, and no much larger clone is one base off. The sequences come from peripheral blood, collected on day 0 of AZD1222 vaccination. The chain employs TRBV5-1 and TRBJ1-1; tentative D gene TRBD1, with 5 bases matching. The sequence was obtained from an adult in good health. The DNA reads as follows: TGCGCCAGCAGCTTGGGGGACCGAGGTAGCACTGAAGCTTTCTTT. Its translation is CASSLGDRGSTEAFF.